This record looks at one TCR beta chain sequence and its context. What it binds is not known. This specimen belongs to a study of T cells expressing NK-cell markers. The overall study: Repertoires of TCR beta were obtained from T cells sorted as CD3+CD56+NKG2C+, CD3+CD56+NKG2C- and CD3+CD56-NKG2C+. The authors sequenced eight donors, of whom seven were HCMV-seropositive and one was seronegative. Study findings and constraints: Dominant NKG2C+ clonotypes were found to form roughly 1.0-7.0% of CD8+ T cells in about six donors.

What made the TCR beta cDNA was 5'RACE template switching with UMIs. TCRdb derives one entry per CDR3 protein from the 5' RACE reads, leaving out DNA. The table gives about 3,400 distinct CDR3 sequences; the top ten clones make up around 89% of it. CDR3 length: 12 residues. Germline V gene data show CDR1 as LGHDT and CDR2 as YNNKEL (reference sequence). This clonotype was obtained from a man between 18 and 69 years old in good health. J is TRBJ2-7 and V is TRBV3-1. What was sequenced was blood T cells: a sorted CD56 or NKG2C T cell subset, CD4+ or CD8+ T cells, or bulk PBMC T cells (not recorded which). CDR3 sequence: CASSQGGYEQYF.